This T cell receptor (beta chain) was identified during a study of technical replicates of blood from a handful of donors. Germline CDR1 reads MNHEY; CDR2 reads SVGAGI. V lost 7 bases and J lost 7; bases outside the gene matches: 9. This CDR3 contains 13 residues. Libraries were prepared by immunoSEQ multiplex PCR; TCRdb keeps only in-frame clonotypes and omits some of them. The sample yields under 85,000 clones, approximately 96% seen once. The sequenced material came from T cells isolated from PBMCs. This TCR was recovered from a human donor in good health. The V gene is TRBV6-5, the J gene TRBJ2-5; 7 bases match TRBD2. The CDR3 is CASTNEGRGTQYF. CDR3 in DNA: TGTGCCAGCACCAACGAGGGGAGGGGGACCCAGTACTTC.